The clone carrying this TCR beta chain was seen only a few times. The antigen remains undetermined. Time point described: persistent/refractory GD, antithyroid drugs over 5 years with positive TRAb. From RNA extracted from PBMCs, the TCR library was made. This specimen belongs to a study of regulatory T cells in long-lasting Graves disease. Study-level results: Segments TRBV28, TRBJ1-2 and TRBJ2-5 showed preferential usage in persistent disease. Newly diagnosed Graves' patients exceeded persistent ones in TCR diversity. Sharing of public clonotypes was greater in persistent patients (roughly 2,900) than in new patients (fewer than 1,000). Samples came from peripheral blood alone, without thyroid tissue.

With V trimmed by 6 bases and J by 5 bases, 32 bases remained unmatched. The CDR3 spans 22 residues. Looked up from germline, CDR1 is SQVTM and CDR2 is ANQGSEA. In building TCR beta libraries, iRepertoire HTBI primers were used together with Arm-PCR of CDR3 regions. A single record per CDR3 protein comes from TCRdb applying MiXCR to the multiplex PCR reads. The top ten hold roughly three fifths of the sample, which has some 280,000 distinct CDR3 sequences, 22% seen once. Sequencing was performed on peripheral blood mononuclear cells (PBMCs), taken when the disease was refractory, from a patient treated with antithyroid drugs. The chain combines TRBV29-1 with TRBJ1-4, with TRBD1 matching over 8 bases. The receptor was derived from a female donor with Graves disease. The CDR3 region has the DNA TGCAGCGTAGCGACCGGGACCTCAAAGGAACACCGAACGGGACAGGAGAATGAAAAACTGTTTTTT. Protein: CSVATGTSKEHRTGQENEKLFF.